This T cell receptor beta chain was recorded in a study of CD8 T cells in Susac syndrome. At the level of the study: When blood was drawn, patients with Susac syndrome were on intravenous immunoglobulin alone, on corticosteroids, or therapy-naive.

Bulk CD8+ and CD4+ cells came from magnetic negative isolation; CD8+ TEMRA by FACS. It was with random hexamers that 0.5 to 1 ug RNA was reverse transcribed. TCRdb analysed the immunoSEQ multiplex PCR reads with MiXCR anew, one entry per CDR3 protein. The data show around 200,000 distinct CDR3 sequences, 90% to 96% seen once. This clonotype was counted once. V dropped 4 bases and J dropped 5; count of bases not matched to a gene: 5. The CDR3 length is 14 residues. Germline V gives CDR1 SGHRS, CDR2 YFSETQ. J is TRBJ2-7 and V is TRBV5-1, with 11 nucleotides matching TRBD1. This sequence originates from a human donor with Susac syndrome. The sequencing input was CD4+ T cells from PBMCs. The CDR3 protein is CASSMGQGVNEQYF. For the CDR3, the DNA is TGCGCCAGCAGCATGGGACAGGGGGTCAACGAGCAGTACTTC.